These 26 T cell receptor beta chains were all obtained from the same sample, sequenced in a study of blood T cell repertoires in COVID-19. Using immunoSEQ multiplex PCR, the repertoire was profiled, and TCRdb retains in-frame clones only, with some absent. The table records fewer than 300,000 clones, 75% to 90% of them present only once. Material for sequencing was PBMCs or T cells enriched from blood (not recorded which). All receptors come from a woman in her 30s who had recovered from COVID-19.

The chain employs TRBV30 and TRBJ2-1; tentatively, D is TRBD2 (5 bases). V lost 8 bases and J 5 bases, leaving 16 bases between the germline ends. This CDR3 region has 13 residues. Germline V gene sequence: CDR1 GTSNPN, CDR2 SVGIG (reference sequence). CDR3 sequence: CAHQKDFNNEQFF. As DNA, the CDR3 is TGTGCCCACCAGAAGGACTTTAACAATGAGCAGTTCTTC.

The CDR3 DNA follows: TGTGCCAGCTCAACAGGGGGCGCGGACACCGGGGAGCTGTTTTTT. Translation gives CASSTGGADTGELFF. V and J are TRBV18 and TRBJ2-2; 9 bases fit TRBD1. The trim removed 5 bases at V and 3 bases at J, leaving 4 bases unmatched. Germline CDR1 is KGHSH and CDR2 is LQKENI. The CDR3 contains 15 residues.

V is TRBV18 and J is TRBJ2-5; TRBD1 agrees at 8 bases. CDR1 is KGHSH, CDR2 LQKENI, per germline. The ends lost 1 base at V and 4 bases at J; junction bases unmatched: 5. The CDR3 has 15 amino acids. The CDR3 is CASSPRGQGAETQYF. The CDR3 nucleotides read TGTGCCAGCTCACCACGAGGACAGGGAGCAGAGACCCAGTACTTC.

The chain joins TRBV5-1 to TRBJ2-3, with 9 bases aligning to TRBD1. The CDR3 has 14 residues. Trimming removed 4 bases from V and 5 bases from J; junction bases left unmatched: 5. Germline V lookup: CDR1 SGHRS, CDR2 YFSETQ. As DNA, the CDR3 is TGCGCCAGCAGCAGGGACAGGGAGGGAGATACGCAGTATTTT. Translation: CASSRDREGDTQYF.

A note on this clone: A junction end diverges from the germline sequence, so it may reflect a read error. The chain employs TRBV24-1 and TRBJ2-1; 8 bases agree with TRBD1. The CDR3 is 15 amino acids. CDR1 is KGHDR, CDR2 SFDVKD, per germline. CDR3 sequence: CVTSEGQGANNEQFF. The CDR3 nucleotides read TGTGTCACCAGTGAGGGCCAGGGGGCGAACAATGAGCAGTTCTTC.

The rearrangement joins TRBV5-4 to TRBJ2-5, with D possibly matching TRBD2 (7 bases). This CDR3 has 14 amino acids. V was pared by 1 base and J by 5 bases, with 12 bases between. Germline CDR1 is SGHNT and CDR2 is YYREEE (reference sequence). The CDR3: CASSLKGGKETQYF. CDR3 nucleotides: TGTGCCAGCAGCTTGAAGGGGGGGAAGGAGACCCAGTACTTC.

The chain combines TRBV9 with TRBJ2-5; the D is unclear. Germline V gene lookup returns CDR1 SGDLS and CDR2 YYNGEE. V dropped 2 bases and J dropped 4 bases, with 9 bases sitting between them. The CDR3 sequence is 13 residues long. The CDR3 region has the DNA TGTGCCAGCAGCGTGAGCAGGCCAGAGACCCAGTACTTC. Translation: CASSVSRPETQYF.

The V call is TRBV5-1, the J call TRBJ2-6; TRBD1 aligns across 7 bases. Germline CDR1 reads SGHRS; CDR2 reads YFSETQ. There are 15 residues in the CDR3. J gave up 3 bases and V 3 bases, and 3 bases lay outside the gene matches. The CDR3 DNA reads TGCGCCAGCAGCTCTGACAGGGTTGGGGCCAACGTCCTGACTTTC. Amino acid sequence: CASSSDRVGANVLTF.

This CDR3 is CAWNRLAPFGEQYF. The CDR3 DNA sequence: TGTGCCTGGAATAGACTAGCGCCCTTCGGCGAGCAGTACTTC. The V gene is TRBV30, the J gene TRBJ2-7; TRBD2 agrees at 8 bases. This CDR3 is built from 14 residues. The germline gives CDR1 GTSNPN, CDR2 SVGIG (reference sequence). Germline trimming cut 4 bases from V and 6 bases from J; bases unmatched to any gene: 11.

Worth noting for this clone: The junction does not match germline at one end; this may be a read error. The chain links TRBV4-1 to TRBJ2-1, with 9 bases matching TRBD2. Germline V gene data show CDR1 as MGHRA and CDR2 as YSYEKL. The CDR3 has 15 amino acids. The CDR3 loop is CASSLGLAKGGAEVF. CDR3 nucleotide sequence: TGCGCCAGCAGCCTAGGACTAGCGAAAGGAGGAGCAGAGGTCTTC.

The chain uses TRBV18 and TRBJ1-6; no reliable D call. This CDR3 comprises 15 residues. From germline, CDR1 is KGHSH and CDR2 LQKENI. Trimming cost V 4 bases and J 7 bases, with 14 bases left between them. CDR3 loop: CASSRQPAENSPLHF. CDR3 DNA sequence: TGTGCCAGCTCACGGCAACCCGCGGAGAATTCACCCCTCCACTTT. Supplemented by reference TRBV18 and TRBJ1-6, the full variable domain reads NAGVMQNPRHLVRRRGQEARLRCSPMKGHSHVYWYRQLPEEGLKFMVYLQKENIIDESGMPKERFSAEFPKEGPSILRIQQVVRGDSAAYFCASSRQPAENSPLHFGNGTRLTVT.

The chain combines TRBV6-5 with TRBJ1-2, with D perhaps TRBD1 (6 bases). The CDR3 is 15 amino acids. The ends were cut back, 4 bases at V and 6 bases at J, with 18 bases in the middle. The germline CDR1 and CDR2 sequences are MNHEY and SVGAGI. The CDR3 DNA follows: TGTGCCAGCAGTTCACCCCTCAGGGGCTTGGATGGCTACACCTTC. Translation gives CASSSPLRGLDGYTF.

In its sample, this clone was seen a few times. V gene TRBV16 combines with J gene TRBJ2-5; perhaps TRBD2 as D (6 bases). Germline loops: CDR1 KGHSY, CDR2 FQNENV. V lost 1 base and J lost 4, with 16 bases in between. The CDR3 is 16 residues long. The CDR3 protein is CASSQYLTEGRETQYF. CDR3 DNA sequence: TGTGCCAGCAGCCAATATCTAACGGAGGGTCGAGAGACCCAGTACTTC.

The chain carries TRBV28 and TRBJ1-1, with D tentatively TRBD1 (5 bases). The germline V gene encodes CDR1 MDHEN and CDR2 SYDVKM. Trimming left V 7 bases short and J 8 bases short, with 20 bases between. This CDR3 is built from 14 residues. This chain's CDR3 is CASTTTSWGGEAFF. The CDR3 DNA reads as TGTGCCAGCACCACCACCAGCTGGGGGGGAGAAGCTTTCTTT.

The rearrangement uses TRBV2 and TRBJ2-7; 14 nucleotides line up with TRBD2. Germline values: CDR1 SNHLY, CDR2 FYNNEI. There are 14 residues in the CDR3. V lost 4 bases, J lost 7 bases, and 3 bases stayed unmatched. In DNA, the CDR3 is TGTGCCAGCAGTGGGACTAGCGGGAGGAGAGAGCAGTACTTC. Residues: CASSGTSGRREQYF.

This chain joins TRBV5-1 and TRBJ2-3, with unresolved D. CDR3 size: 11 residues. CDR1 is SGHRS, CDR2 YFSETQ, per germline. The V gene lost 2 bases and the J gene lost 5 bases, with 3 bases spanning the gap. The CDR3 DNA reads as TGCGCCAGCAGCTTCCAAGATACGCAGTATTTT. It is translated as CASSFQDTQYF.

This clone appeared a few times. The chain combines TRBV4-2 with TRBJ1-2; no firm D call. This CDR3 has 16 amino acids. Trimming shortened V by 1 base and J by 1 base, and 13 bases separated the two germline ends. Germline assignment: CDR1 LGHNA and CDR2 YNFKEQ. The CDR3 region is CASSQVEGKDNYGYTF. In DNA, the CDR3 is TGTGCCAGCAGCCAAGTGGAGGGAAAGGATAACTATGGCTACACCTTC.

V is TRBV11-2 and J is TRBJ2-2; no definite D call. With 1 base removed from V and 7 bases from J, the gap between germline ends came to 13 bases. Per germline, CDR1 SGHAT and CDR2 FQNNGV. The CDR3 sequence is 15 residues long. The chain's CDR3 is CASSLVAQSSGELFF. DNA for the CDR3: TGTGCCAGCAGCTTAGTGGCGCAGTCTAGCGGGGAGCTGTTTTTT.

The gene calls are TRBV6-4 and TRBJ2-3; a weak D match, TRBD2 (6 bases). The germline V gene has CDR1 MRHNA and CDR2 SNTAGT. V was trimmed by 0 bases and J by 0 bases, leaving 10 bases between them. The CDR3 consists of 16 residues. In nucleotides, the CDR3 is TGTGCCAGCAGTGACTCTAGCGGAACTAGCACAGATACGCAGTATTTT. It specifies CASSDSSGTSTDTQYF.

The chain has TRBV7-2 and TRBJ1-2; the D gene is possibly TRBD1 (5 bases). Per germline, CDR1 SGHTA and CDR2 FQGNSA. The V gene lost 4 bases and the J gene lost 3 bases, with 12 bases spanning the gap. The CDR3 extends over 14 amino acids. The CDR3 DNA is TGTGCCAGCAGCTCCCAGGGAAATCACTATGGCTACACCTTC. Residues: CASSSQGNHYGYTF.

This CDR3 is CASSRTEGPTEAFF. The CDR3 DNA is TGTGCCAGCAGCAGGACAGAGGGGCCGACTGAAGCTTTCTTT. The chain uses TRBV7-9 and TRBJ1-1; a weak D match, TRBD1 (6 bases). The CDR3 sequence is 14 residues long. The ends were cut back, 5 bases at V and 5 bases at J, with 15 bases in the middle. Per germline, CDR1 SEHNR and CDR2 FQNEAQ (reference sequence).

The gene calls are TRBV28 and TRBJ2-1; the match to TRBD2 covers 10 bases. Trimming at V came to 5 bases and at J to 9 bases, leaving 10 bases not matched to a gene. The CDR3 is 15 amino acids. Germline values: CDR1 MDHEN, CDR2 SYDVKM. The CDR3 spells CASSSGGAGAGEQFF. The CDR3 DNA reads as TGTGCCAGCAGTAGCGGGGGGGCCGGGGCAGGTGAGCAGTTCTTC.

The chain links TRBV25-1 to TRBJ1-2; TRBD1 might be the D (5 bases). The CDR3 spans 16 residues. In germline, CDR1 is MGHDK, CDR2 SYGVNS. Trimming left V 2 bases short and J 5 bases short, with 18 bases between. The CDR3 bases are TGTGCCAGCAGTGAAATGACAGCCCGGAAAATTTATGGCTACACCTTC. Its translation: CASSEMTARKIYGYTF.

V is TRBV27 and J is TRBJ1-6; TRBD1 matches at 8 bases. Per the germline V gene, CDR1 is MNHEY and CDR2 is SMNVEV (reference sequence). The ends lost 0 bases at V and 7 bases at J; junction bases unmatched: 2. This CDR3 spans 15 amino acids. DNA of the CDR3: TGTGCCAGCAGTTTATCTACAGGGGGAAATTCACCCCTCCACTTT. Encoded protein: CASSLSTGGNSPLHF.

J is TRBJ2-7 and V is TRBV27, with 8 bases aligning to TRBD1. The CDR3 extends over 15 amino acids. Per germline, CDR1 MNHEY and CDR2 SMNVEV (reference sequence). The V segment lost 6 bases and the J segment 3 bases; nucleotides outside the gene matches: 10. The CDR3 region has the DNA TGTGCCAGCAGATCCTTCCGGGACAGGTACTACGAGCAGTACTTC. Translating gives CASRSFRDRYYEQYF.

V gene TRBV7-3 combines with J gene TRBJ2-1; 16 nucleotides align to TRBD2. CDR1 and CDR2 (germline): SGHTA, FQGTGA. The CDR3 runs to 20 residues. V lost 5 bases, J lost 2 bases, and 12 bases stayed unmatched. The CDR3 region is CASSPTPGTSGRVAYNEQFF. CDR3 in DNA: TGTGCCAGCAGCCCGACTCCCGGGACTAGCGGGAGGGTAGCCTACAATGAGCAGTTCTTC. Full variable domain (outside the CDR3, taken from reference TRBV7-3 and TRBJ2-1): GAGVSQTPSNKVTEKGKYVELRCDPISGHTALYWYRQSLGQGPEFLIYFQGTGAADDSGLPNDRFFAVRPEGSVSTLKIQRTERGDSAVYLCASSPTPGTSGRVAYNEQFFGPGTRLTVL.